The clone carrying this T cell receptor (beta chain) came up once. Its antigen is currently unknown. In the same sample, other DNA sequences code for this CDR3. Sequenced by immunoSEQ multiplex PCR; TCRdb stores in-frame clones only, minus some. The sample lists around 320,000 clones; around nine tenths were seen once. This sample is part of a study of Ad26.COV2.S vaccination and SARS-CoV-2 variants. General study results and limits: Participants given vaccine showed non-spike TCR breadth similar to that of placebo recipients.

The treatment was: roughly 20 received Ad26.COV2.S at low or high dose, single or two shots; about 5 received placebo; per-sample allocation not given. The samples were gathered on day 63 after the first injection of vaccine or placebo. As its vector, the vaccine had Ad26, which expressed Wuhan-strain SARS-CoV-2 spike. Trimming cost V 0 bases and J 0 bases, with 9 bases left between them. The length of the CDR3 is 15 residues. Looked up from germline, CDR1 is SGHRS and CDR2 is YFSETQ. The origin of this receptor is a person between 18 and 59 years old who received the Ad26.COV2.S COVID-19 vaccine or a placebo. The chain joins TRBV5-1 to TRBJ1-1; a possible D gene is TRBD1 (6 bases). The sample consisted of peripheral blood, taken in a trial of Ad26.COV2.S vaccine versus placebo. The CDR3 spells CASSLGGQLNTEAFF. The DNA for the CDR3 is TGCGCCAGCAGCTTGGGGGGACAACTGAACACTGAAGCTTTCTTT.